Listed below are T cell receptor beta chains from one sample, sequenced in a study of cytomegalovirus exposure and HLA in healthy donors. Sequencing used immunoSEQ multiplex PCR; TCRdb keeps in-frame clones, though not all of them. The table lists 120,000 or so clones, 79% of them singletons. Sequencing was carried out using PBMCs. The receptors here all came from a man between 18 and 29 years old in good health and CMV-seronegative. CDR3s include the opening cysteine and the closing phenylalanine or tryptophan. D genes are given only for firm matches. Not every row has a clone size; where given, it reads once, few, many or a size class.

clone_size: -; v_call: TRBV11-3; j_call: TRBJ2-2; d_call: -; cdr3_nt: TGTGCCAGCAGCTGGGGGGGGGCGTACACCGGGGAGCTGTTTTTT; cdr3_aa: CASSWGGAYTGELFF
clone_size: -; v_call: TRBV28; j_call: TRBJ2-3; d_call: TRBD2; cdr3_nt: TGTGCCAGCACCATAGCGGGTGGGGATACGCAGTATTTT; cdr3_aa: CASTIAGGDTQYF
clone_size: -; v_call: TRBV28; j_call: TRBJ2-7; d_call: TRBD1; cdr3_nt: TGTGCCAGCAGTGGGGGACAGGCGGTCTCCTACGAGCAGTACTTC; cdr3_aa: CASSGGQAVSYEQYF
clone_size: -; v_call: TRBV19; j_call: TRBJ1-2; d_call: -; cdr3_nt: TGTGCCAGTAGTGGCAGGGGATGGAACTATGGCTACACCTTC; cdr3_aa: CASSGRGWNYGYTF
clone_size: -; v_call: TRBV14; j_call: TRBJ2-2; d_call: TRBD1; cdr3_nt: TGTGCCAGCAGCCAAGTCAGGGGGCAGAGCACCGGGGAGCTGTTTTTT; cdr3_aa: CASSQVRGQSTGELFF
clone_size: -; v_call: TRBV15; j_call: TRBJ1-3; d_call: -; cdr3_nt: TGTGCCACCAGCAGAGACCCCTCTTTTGGAAACACCATATATTTT; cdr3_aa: CATSRDPSFGNTIYF
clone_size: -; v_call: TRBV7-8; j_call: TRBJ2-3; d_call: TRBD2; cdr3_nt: TGTGCCAGCAGCTTAGTTCGCGGGAGGGCGGATACGCAGTATTTT; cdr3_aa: CASSLVRGRADTQYF
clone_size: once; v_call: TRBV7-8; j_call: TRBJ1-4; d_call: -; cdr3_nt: TGTGCCAGCAGCTTAGATGAGGAGATTAATGAAAAACTGTTTTTT; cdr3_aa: CASSLDEEINEKLFF
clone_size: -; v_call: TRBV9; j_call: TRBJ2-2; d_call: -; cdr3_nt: TGTGCCAGCAGCGAACTCGTCACCAACACCGGGGAGCTGTTTTTT; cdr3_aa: CASSELVTNTGELFF
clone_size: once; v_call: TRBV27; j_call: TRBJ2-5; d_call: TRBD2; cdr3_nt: TGTGCCAGCCCCGGGGGGGCGCGTGAGACCCAGTACTTC; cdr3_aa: CASPGGARETQYF
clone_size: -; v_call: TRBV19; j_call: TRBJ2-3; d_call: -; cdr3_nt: TGTGCCACTTCACCAGCGGGCCCATCAGATACGCAGTATTTT; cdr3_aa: CATSPAGPSDTQYF
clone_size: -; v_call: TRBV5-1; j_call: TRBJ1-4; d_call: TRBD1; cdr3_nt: TGCGCCAGCAGACAGGGGGACAATGAAAAACTGTTTTTT; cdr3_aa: CASRQGDNEKLFF
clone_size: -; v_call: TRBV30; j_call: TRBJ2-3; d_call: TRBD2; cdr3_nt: TGTGCCTGGAGTGATGGCGGGAGGGCAGGTACGCAGTATTTT; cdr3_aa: CAWSDGGRAGTQYF
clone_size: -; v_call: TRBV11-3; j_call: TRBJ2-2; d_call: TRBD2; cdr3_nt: TGTGCCAGCAGCTTCGGACTAGCGGGGAACACCGGGGAGCTGTTTTTT; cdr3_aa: CASSFGLAGNTGELFF
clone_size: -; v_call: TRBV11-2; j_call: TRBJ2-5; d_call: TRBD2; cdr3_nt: TGTGCCAGCAGCTTAGGGTACGCGGGAGATGCGGAGACCCAGTACTTC; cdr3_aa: CASSLGYAGDAETQYF
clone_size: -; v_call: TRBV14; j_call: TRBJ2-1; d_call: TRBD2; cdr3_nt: TGTGCCAGCAGCCAAAAGGGCGGGGGCTCCTACAATGAGCAGTTCTTC; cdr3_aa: CASSQKGGGSYNEQFF
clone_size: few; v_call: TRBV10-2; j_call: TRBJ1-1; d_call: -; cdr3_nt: TGCGCCAGCAGTGAGTCCAGGTACACTGAAGCTTTCTTT; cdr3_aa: CASSESRYTEAFF
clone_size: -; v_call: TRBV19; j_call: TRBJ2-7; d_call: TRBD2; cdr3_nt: TGTGCCAGTAGTACCGGGGGGAATCCCTACGAGCAGTACTTC; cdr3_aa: CASSTGGNPYEQYF
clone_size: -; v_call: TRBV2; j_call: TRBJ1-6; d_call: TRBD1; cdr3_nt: TGTGCCAGCAGTGAATACGGGACAGGGCCTAATAATTCACCCCTCCACTTT; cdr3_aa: CASSEYGTGPNNSPLHF
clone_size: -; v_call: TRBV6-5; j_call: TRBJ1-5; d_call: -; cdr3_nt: TGTGCCAGCAGTAACAGGGTGAATCAGCCCCAGCATTTT; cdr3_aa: CASSNRVNQPQHF
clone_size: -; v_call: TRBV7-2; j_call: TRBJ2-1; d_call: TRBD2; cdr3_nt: TGTGCCAGCAGCTCTAGCGGTCGCTCCTACAATGAGCAGTTCTTC; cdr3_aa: CASSSSGRSYNEQFF
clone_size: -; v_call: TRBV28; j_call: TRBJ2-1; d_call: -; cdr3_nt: TGTGCCAGCCTCCATGGCACGGGGGTTGGTGAGCAGTTCTTC; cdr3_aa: CASLHGTGVGEQFF
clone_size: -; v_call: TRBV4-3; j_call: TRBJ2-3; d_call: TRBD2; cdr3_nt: TGCGCCAGCAGTCCCTATCCTAGCGGGAGCACAGATACGCAGTATTTT; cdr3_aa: CASSPYPSGSTDTQYF
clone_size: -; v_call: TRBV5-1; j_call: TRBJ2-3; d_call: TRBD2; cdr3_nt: TGCGCCAGCAGCTCCTCCCGAACTAGCGCTACAGATACGCAGTATTTT; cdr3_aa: CASSSSRTSATDTQYF
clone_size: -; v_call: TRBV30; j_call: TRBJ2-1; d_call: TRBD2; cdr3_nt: TGTGCCTGGAGTGTATTTCTAGCGGGGACCTACAATGAGCAGTTCTTC; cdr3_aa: CAWSVFLAGTYNEQFF
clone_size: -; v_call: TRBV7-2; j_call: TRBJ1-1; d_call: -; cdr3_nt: TGTGCCAGCAGTCGAGGGGGCACTGAAGCTTTCTTT; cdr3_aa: CASSRGGTEAFF
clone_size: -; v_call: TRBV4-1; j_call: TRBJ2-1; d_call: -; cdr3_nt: TGCGCCAGCAGCCAAGATTCACACCGCTACAATGAGCAGTTCTTC; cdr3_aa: CASSQDSHRYNEQFF
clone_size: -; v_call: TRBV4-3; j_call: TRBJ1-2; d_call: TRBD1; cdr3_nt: TGCGCCAGCAGTCAAGCGCCGGGACAGGGACCATCTGGTGGCTACACCTTC; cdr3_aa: CASSQAPGQGPSGGYTF
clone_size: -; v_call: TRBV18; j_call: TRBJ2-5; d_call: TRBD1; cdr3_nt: TGTGCCAGCTCACTGCCGGGACAGGGGGAGACCCAGTACTTC; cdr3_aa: CASSLPGQGETQYF
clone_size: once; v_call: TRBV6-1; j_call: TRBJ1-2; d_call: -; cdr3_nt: TGTGCCAGCAGTGAAGGATCTTGGTACGGCTATGGCTACACCTTC; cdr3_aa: CASSEGSWYGYGYTF
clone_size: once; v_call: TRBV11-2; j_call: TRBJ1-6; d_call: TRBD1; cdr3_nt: TGTGCCAGCAGCTGGGACAGGGGGAGCTCCTATAATTCACCCCTCCACTTT; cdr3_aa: CASSWDRGSSYNSPLHF
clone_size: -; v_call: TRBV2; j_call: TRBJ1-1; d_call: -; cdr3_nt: TGTGCCAGCAGTGACGTCTGGACAGTGTACACTGAAGCTTTCTTT; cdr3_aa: CASSDVWTVYTEAFF
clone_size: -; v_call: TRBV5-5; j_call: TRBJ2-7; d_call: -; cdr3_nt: TGTGCCAGCAGCTTACAGGGCTACGAGCAGTACTTC; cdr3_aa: CASSLQGYEQYF
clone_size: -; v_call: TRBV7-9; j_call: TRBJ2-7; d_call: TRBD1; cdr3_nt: TGTGCCAGCAGCGCGAGGACAGGGATCTCCTACGAGCAGTACTTC; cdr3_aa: CASSARTGISYEQYF
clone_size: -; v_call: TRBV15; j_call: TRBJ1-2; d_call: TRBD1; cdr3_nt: TGTGCCACCAGCAGAGGAGGGACAGACTATGGCTACACCTTC; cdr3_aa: CATSRGGTDYGYTF
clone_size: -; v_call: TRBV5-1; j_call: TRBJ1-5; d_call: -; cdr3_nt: TGCGCCAGCAGTCCCTCGGGGGGGGGTCAGCCCCAGCATTTT; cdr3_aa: CASSPSGGGQPQHF